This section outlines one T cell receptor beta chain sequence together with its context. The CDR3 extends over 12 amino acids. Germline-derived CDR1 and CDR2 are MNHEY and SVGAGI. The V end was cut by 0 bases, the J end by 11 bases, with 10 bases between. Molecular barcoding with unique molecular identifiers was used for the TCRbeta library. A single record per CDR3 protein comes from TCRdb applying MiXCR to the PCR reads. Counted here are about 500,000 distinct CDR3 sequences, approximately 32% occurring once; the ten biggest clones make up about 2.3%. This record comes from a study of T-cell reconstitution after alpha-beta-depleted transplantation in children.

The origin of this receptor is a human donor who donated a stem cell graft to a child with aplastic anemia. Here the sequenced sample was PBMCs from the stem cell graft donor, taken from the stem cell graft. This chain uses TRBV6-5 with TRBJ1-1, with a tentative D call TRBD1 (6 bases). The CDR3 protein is CASSYSAGAAFF. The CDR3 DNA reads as TGTGCCAGCAGTTACTCCGCAGGGGCTGCTTTCTTT.